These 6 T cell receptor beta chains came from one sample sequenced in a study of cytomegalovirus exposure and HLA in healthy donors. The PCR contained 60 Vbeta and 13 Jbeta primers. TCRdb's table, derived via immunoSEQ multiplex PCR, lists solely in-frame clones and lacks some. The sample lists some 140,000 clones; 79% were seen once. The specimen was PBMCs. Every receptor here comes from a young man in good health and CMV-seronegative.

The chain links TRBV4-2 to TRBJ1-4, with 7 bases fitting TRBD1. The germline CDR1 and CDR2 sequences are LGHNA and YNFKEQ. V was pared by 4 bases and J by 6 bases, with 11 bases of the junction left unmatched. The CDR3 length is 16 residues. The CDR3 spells CASSRYTGQSHEKLFF. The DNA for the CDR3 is TGTGCCAGCAGCCGTTATACGGGACAGTCGCATGAAAAACTGTTTTTT.

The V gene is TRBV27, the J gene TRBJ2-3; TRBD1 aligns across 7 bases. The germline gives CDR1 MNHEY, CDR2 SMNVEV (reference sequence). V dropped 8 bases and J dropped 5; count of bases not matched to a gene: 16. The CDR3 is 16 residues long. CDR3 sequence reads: CASGPERTGQVDTQYF. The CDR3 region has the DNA TGTGCCAGCGGACCGGAACGAACAGGACAGGTAGATACGCAGTATTTT.

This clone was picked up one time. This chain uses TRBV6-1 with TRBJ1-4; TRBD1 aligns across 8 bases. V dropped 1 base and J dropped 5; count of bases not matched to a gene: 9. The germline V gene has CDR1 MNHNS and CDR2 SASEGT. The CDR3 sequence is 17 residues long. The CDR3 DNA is TGTGCCAGCAGTGAAGGTTTAAGGAGGACAGGGAATGAAAAACTGTTTTTT. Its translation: CASSEGLRRTGNEKLFF.

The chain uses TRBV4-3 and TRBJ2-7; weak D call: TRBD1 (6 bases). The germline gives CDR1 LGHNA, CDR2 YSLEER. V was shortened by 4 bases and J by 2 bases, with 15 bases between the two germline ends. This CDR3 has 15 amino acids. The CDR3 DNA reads TGCGCCAGCAGCCCCCACAGGGACGGGACCTACGAGCAGTACTTC. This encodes CASSPHRDGTYEQYF.

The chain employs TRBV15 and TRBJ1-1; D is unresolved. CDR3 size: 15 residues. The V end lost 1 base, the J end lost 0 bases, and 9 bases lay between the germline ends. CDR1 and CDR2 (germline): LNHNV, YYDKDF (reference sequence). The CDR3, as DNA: TGTGCCACCAGCAGAGGTGGCGGCATGAACACTGAAGCTTTCTTT. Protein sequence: CATSRGGGMNTEAFF.

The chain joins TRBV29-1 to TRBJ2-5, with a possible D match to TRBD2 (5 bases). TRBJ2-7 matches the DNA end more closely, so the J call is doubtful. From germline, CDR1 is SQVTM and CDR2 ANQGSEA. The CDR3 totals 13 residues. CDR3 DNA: TGCAGCGTTGTGTGGGGAGCAACCTACGAGCAGTACTTC. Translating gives CSVVWGATYEQYF.